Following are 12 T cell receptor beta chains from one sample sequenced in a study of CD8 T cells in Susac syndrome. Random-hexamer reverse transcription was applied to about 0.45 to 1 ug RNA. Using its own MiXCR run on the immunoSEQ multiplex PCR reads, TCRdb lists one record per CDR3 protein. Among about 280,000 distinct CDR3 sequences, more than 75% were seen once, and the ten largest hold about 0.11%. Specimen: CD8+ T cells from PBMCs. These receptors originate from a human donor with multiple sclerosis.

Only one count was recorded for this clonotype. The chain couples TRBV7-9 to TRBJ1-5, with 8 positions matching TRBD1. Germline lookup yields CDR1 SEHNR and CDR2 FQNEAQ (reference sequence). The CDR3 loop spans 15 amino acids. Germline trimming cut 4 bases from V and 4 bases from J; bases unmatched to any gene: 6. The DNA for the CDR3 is TGTGCCAGCAGCTCCTACAGACAGGGGAATCAGCCCCAGCATTTT. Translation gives CASSSYRQGNQPQHF.

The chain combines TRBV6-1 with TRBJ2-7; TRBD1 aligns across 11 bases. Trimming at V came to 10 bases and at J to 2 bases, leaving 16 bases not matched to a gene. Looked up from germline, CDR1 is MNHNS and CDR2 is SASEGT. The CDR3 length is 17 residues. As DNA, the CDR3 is TGTGCCAAGCCCGGACAGGGGGCACCAAAACGAACCTACGAGCAGTACTTC. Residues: CAKPGQGAPKRTYEQYF.

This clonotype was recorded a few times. The CDR3 here is CASSLVGRGGNVWEQYF. Here the CDR3 DNA reads TGTGCCAGCAGCTTAGTGGGGCGTGGCGGAAACGTCTGGGAGCAGTACTTC. The chain uses TRBV7-9 and TRBJ2-7; possible D gene TRBD1, 5 bases. V lost 1 base to trimming and J lost 7 bases, with 23 bases between them. This CDR3 comprises 17 residues. Germline V CDR1 and CDR2: SEHNR, FQNEAQ (reference sequence).

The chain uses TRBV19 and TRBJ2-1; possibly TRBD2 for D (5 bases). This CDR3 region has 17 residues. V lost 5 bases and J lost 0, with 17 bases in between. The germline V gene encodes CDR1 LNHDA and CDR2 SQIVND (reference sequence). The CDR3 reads CASSFPEGLSSYNEQFF. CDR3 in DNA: TGTGCCAGTAGTTTCCCTGAGGGCCTGAGCTCCTACAATGAGCAGTTCTTC.

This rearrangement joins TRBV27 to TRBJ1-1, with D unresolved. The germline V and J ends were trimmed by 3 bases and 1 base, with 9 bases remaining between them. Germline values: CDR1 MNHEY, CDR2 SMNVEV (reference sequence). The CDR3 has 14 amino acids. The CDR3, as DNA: TGTGCCAGCAGTTTTGGAGGCCCGAACACTGAAGCTTTCTTT. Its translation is CASSFGGPNTEAFF.

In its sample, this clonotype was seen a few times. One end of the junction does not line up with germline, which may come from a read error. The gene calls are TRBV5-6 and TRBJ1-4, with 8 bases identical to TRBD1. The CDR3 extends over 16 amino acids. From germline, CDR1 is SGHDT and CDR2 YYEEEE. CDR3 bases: TGTGCCAGCAGCTTGGCCGACAGGGGTGCTAATGAGAAACTGTTTTTT. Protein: CASSLADRGANEKLFF.

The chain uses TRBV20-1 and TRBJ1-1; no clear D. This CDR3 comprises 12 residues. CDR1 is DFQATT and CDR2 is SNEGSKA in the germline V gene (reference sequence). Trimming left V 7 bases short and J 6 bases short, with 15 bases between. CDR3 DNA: TGCAGTGTCAGGTTCGCCGGGGCTGAAGCTTTCTTT. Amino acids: CSVRFAGAEAFF.

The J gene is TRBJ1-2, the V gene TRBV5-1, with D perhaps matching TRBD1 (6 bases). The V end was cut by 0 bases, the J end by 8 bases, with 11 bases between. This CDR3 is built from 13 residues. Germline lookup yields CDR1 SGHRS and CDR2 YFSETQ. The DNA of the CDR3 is TGCGCCAGCAGCTTGGAGGGGGTGGACGGCTACACCTTC. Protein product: CASSLEGVDGYTF.

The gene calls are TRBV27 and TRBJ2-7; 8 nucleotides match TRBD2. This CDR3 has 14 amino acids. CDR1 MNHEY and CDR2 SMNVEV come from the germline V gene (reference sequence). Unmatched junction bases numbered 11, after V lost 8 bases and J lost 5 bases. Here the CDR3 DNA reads TGTGCCAGCTCGGTTAGCGGGACGCTTAACGAGCAGTACTTC. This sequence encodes CASSVSGTLNEQYF.

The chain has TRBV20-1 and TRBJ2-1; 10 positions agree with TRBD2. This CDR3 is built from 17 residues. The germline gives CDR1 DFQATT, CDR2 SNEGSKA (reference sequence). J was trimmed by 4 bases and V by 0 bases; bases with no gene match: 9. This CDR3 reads CSARDMASGSRYNEQFF. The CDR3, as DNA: TGCAGTGCTAGAGATATGGCTAGCGGGAGCCGATACAATGAGCAGTTCTTC.

The CDR3 loop is CASRPHSDDTIYF. DNA for the CDR3: TGTGCCAGCAGACCCCACAGTGATGACACCATATATTTT. This chain connects TRBV2 to TRBJ1-3; no definite D call. This CDR3 spans 13 amino acids. Germline values: CDR1 SNHLY, CDR2 FYNNEI. V was cut by 6 bases and J by 8 bases, with 14 bases left in between. Full variable domain (rest looked up from reference TRBV2 and TRBJ1-3): EPEVTQTPSHQVTQMGQEVILRCVPISNHLYFYWYRQILGQKVEFLVSFYNNEISEKSEIFDDQFSVERPDGSNFTLKIRSTKLEDSAMYFCASRPHSDDTIYFGEGSWLTVV.

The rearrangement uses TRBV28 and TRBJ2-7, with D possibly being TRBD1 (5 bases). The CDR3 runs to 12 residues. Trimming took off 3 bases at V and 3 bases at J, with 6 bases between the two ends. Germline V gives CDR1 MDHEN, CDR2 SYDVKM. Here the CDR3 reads CASSFQGYEQYF. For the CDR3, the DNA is TGTGCCAGCAGTTTCCAGGGCTACGAGCAGTACTTC.